These 25 T cell receptor beta chains came from one sample sequenced in a study of early T cells in non-severe SARS-CoV-2 infection. TCRdb re-called the 5' RACE reads through MiXCR, storing one row per CDR3 protein. The sample includes 35,000 to 45,000 distinct CDR3 sequences, roughly an eighth of them seen just once. Material for sequencing was whole blood. All receptors come from an adult who was a healthcare worker with PCR-confirmed SARS-CoV-2 infection or an uninfected control (not recorded which).

V is TRBV29-1 and J is TRBJ1-1; D is unresolved. Per germline, CDR1 SQVTM and CDR2 ANQGSEA. The CDR3 is 12 residues long. V lost 4 bases to trimming and J lost 1 base, with 7 bases between them. CDR3 sequence reads: CSVAPGNTEAFF. The CDR3 region has the DNA TGCAGCGTTGCACCGGGGAACACTGAAGCTTTCTTT.

This clonotype was seen ten or more times. V gene TRBV4-2 combines with J gene TRBJ2-2, with TRBD2 matching 7 bases. Germline trimming cut 0 bases from V and 5 bases from J; bases unmatched to any gene: 0. Germline values: CDR1 LGHNA, CDR2 YNFKEQ. CDR3 length equals 14 residues. CDR3 DNA: TGTGCCAGCAGCCAAGAAGCGGGAACCGGGGAGCTGTTTTTT. Translating gives CASSQEAGTGELFF.

The chain has TRBV6-5 and TRBJ1-1, with D uncertain. Trimming cost V 8 bases and J 6 bases, with 13 bases left between them. The CDR3 consists of 12 residues. CDR1 and CDR2 from the germline V gene are MNHEY and SVGAGI. CDR3 nucleotide sequence: TGTGCCAGCCAGTCTGTGGTCTCTGAAGCTTTCTTT. It codes for CASQSVVSEAFF.

This clonotype has more than one count but fewer than ten. This chain links TRBV6-2 or TRBV6-3 with TRBJ2-3; no clear D gene. Germline V gene sequence: CDR1 MNHEY, CDR2 SVGEGT. This CDR3 comprises 12 residues. Trimming removed 10 bases from V and 4 bases from J, with 12 bases in between. The CDR3 sequence: CATNRLSDTQYF. The CDR3 DNA sequence: TGTGCCACCAACCGACTCTCAGATACGCAGTATTTT.

The CDR3 DNA follows: TGTGCCAGCAGTTTAGGGACTACCTCCTACGAGCAGTACTTC. Translation gives CASSLGTTSYEQYF. This chain connects TRBV12-3 or TRBV12-4 to TRBJ2-7, with a tentative D call TRBD2 (6 bases). This CDR3 has 14 amino acids. V was clipped by 1 base and J by 0 bases, with 7 bases between them.

This clonotype was observed a handful of times. J is TRBJ2-2 and V is TRBV7-2; 7 bases match TRBD1. V lost 5 bases, J lost 5 bases, and 8 bases stayed unmatched. Germline lookup yields CDR1 SGHTA and CDR2 FQGNSA. CDR3 length: 15 residues. The CDR3 region has the DNA TGTGCCAGCAGCCCAGCCCCAGGGGGTACCGGGGAGCTGTTTTTT. Its protein product is CASSPAPGGTGELFF.

This chain links TRBV27 with TRBJ1-2; D gene uncertain. Trimming removed 2 bases from V and 0 bases from J, with 4 bases in between. CDR1 is MNHEY, CDR2 SMNVEV, per germline (reference sequence). CDR3 length: 13 amino acids. Here the CDR3 DNA reads TGTGCCAGCAGTTTAGTCGCTAACTATGGCTACACCTTC. Its protein is CASSLVANYGYTF.

There are a few counts of this clonotype. This chain links TRBV20-1 with TRBJ1-1; TRBD1 agrees at 7 bases. The CDR3 loop spans 14 amino acids. V dropped 1 base and J dropped 4; count of bases not matched to a gene: 6. Germline CDR1 DFQATT, CDR2 SNEGSKA (reference sequence). CDR3 in amino acids: CSARVQGSATEAFF. The DNA for the CDR3 is TGCAGTGCTAGAGTACAGGGGTCAGCCACTGAAGCTTTCTTT.

The V gene is TRBV7-2, the J gene TRBJ2-7; TRBD2 agrees at 9 bases. Germline CDR1 SGHTA, CDR2 FQGNSA. Trimming took 4 bases from V and 0 from J; bases not matched to a gene: 10. The CDR3 sequence is 17 residues long. The CDR3 DNA sequence: TGTGCCAGCAGCTCCAGAGTTGTAGCGGGGGCCTCCTACGAGCAGTACTTC. Translating gives CASSSRVVAGASYEQYF.

This sequence joins TRBV7-2 and TRBJ2-3; D is undetermined. The CDR3 is made up of 13 amino acids. Germline V gene sequence: CDR1 SGHTA, CDR2 FQGNSA. Trimming took 2 bases from V and 1 from J, leaving 4 bases between them. CDR3 in amino acids: CASSLQGTDTQYF. CDR3 coding DNA: TGTGCCAGCAGCTTACAGGGCACAGATACGCAGTATTTT.

CDR3 DNA: TGTGCCAGCAGCCAAGAAACAGGAGGTTATGGCTACACCTTC. It codes for CASSQETGGYGYTF. The rearrangement uses TRBV4-2 and TRBJ1-2; D may be TRBD1 (5 bases). Trimming took off 0 bases at V and 5 bases at J, with 10 bases between the two ends. Germline CDR1 LGHNA, CDR2 YNFKEQ. The CDR3 has 14 residues.

This clonotype showed up just a few times. The CDR3 DNA is TGTGCCACCAGCAGGCCGCCACTAGCGAATACCTACGAGCAGTACTTC. As protein: CATSRPPLANTYEQYF. This chain connects TRBV15 to TRBJ2-7; 7 nucleotides align to TRBD2. Germline V gene data show CDR1 as LNHNV and CDR2 as YYDKDF (reference sequence). The CDR3 length is 16 residues. V gave up 3 bases and J gave up 2 bases; unmatched junction bases: 10. The complete variable domain, with remaining parts taken from reference TRBV15 and TRBJ2-7, reads DAMVIQNPRYQVTQFGKPVTLSCSQTLNHNVMYWYQQKSSQAPKLLFHYYDKDFNNEADTPDNFQSRRPNTSFCFLDIRSPGLGDTAMYLCATSRPPLANTYEQYFGPGTRLTVT.

This clonotype was recorded at least ten times. V and J are TRBV4-3 and TRBJ2-3, with TRBD2 identical over 11 bases. CDR1 LGHNA and CDR2 YSLEER come from the germline V gene. CDR3 length: 20 residues. V lost 0 bases, J lost 2 bases, and 13 bases stayed unmatched. The CDR3 coding sequence is TGCGCCAGCAGCCAAGAGTCCCCACTAGCGGGAGACCCCTACACAGATACGCAGTATTTT. This gives the protein CASSQESPLAGDPYTDTQYF.

This clonotype was seen many times. The rearrangement links TRBV7-9 to TRBJ2-1; perhaps TRBD1 as D (6 bases). Germline values: CDR1 SEHNR, CDR2 FQNEAQ (reference sequence). The CDR3 contains 14 residues. V lost 1 base and J 4 bases, leaving 8 bases between the germline ends. The DNA for the CDR3 is TGTGCCAGCAGCTTAGAGGACAGATACAATGAGCAGTTCTTC. Translation: CASSLEDRYNEQFF.

This clonotype was seen repeatedly, ten times or more. The gene calls are TRBV9 and TRBJ1-5; D gene ambiguous. Germline V gene lookup returns CDR1 SGDLS and CDR2 YYNGEE. V was cut by 4 bases and J by 9 bases, with 20 bases left in between. The CDR3 totals 15 residues. CDR3 nucleotides: TGTGCCAGCAGCTTCGGATCATCTCTGGGTAGGCCCCAGCATTTT. This encodes CASSFGSSLGRPQHF.

This clonotype was picked up many times. The CDR3, as DNA: TGTGCCAGCAGCCAAGAAAGCCGGAGGAGCTCACCCCTCCACTTT. Translated, it gives CASSQESRRSSPLHF. This chain connects TRBV14 to TRBJ1-6, with D unclear. The ends were cut back, 0 bases at V and 10 bases at J, with 13 bases in the middle. Germline loops: CDR1 SGHDN, CDR2 FVKESK. There are 15 residues in the CDR3.

The rearrangement joins TRBV7-9 to TRBJ2-7, with D unresolved. V lost 4 bases, J lost 2 bases, and 12 bases lay in between. Germline V CDR1 and CDR2: SEHNR, FQNEAQ (reference sequence). This CDR3 contains 14 residues. In DNA, the CDR3 is TGTGCCAGCAGCTGGCCAAAATCGCCCTACGAGCAGTACTTC. Translation gives CASSWPKSPYEQYF.

This clonotype was picked up many times. The chain uses TRBV6-5 and TRBJ2-3; D remains unclear. The CDR3 has 15 residues. Germline assignment: CDR1 MNHEY and CDR2 SVGAGI. Trimming shortened V by 0 bases and J by 2 bases, and 9 bases separated the two germline ends. CDR3 in amino acids: CASSYSIYDTDTQYF. In DNA, the CDR3 is TGTGCCAGCAGTTACTCTATCTACGACACAGATACGCAGTATTTT.

There are a few counts of this clonotype. The chain combines TRBV10-3 with TRBJ1-2; no definite D call. V was cut by 6 bases and J by 6 bases, with 20 bases left in between. Germline V gives CDR1 ENHRY, CDR2 SYGVKD. The CDR3 runs 15 residues. CDR3 sequence reads: CAIRADLFRMDGYTF. The DNA for the CDR3 is TGTGCCATCAGGGCGGACCTGTTTAGAATGGATGGCTACACCTTC.

J is TRBJ2-7 and V is TRBV20-1, with D unresolved. Trimming shortened V by 1 base and J by 4 bases, and 11 bases separated the two germline ends. The length of the CDR3 is 13 residues. Per germline, CDR1 DFQATT and CDR2 SNEGSKA (reference sequence). The CDR3 bases are TGCAGTGCTAGAGCTAGAGGTCGGTACGAGCAGTACTTC. Encoded protein: CSARARGRYEQYF.

Details on this clonotype: The junction shows a germline mismatch at one end, possibly a read error. This rearrangement joins TRBV11-2 to TRBJ2-5; TRBD2 is a possible D gene (6 bases). The CDR3 consists of 13 residues. Germline V lookup: CDR1 SGHAT, CDR2 FQNNGV. CDR3 region: CASSARLGETPYF. The CDR3 nucleotides read TGTGCCAGCAGCGCCCGACTAGGAGAGACCCCGTACTTC.

The CDR3 spells CSASSGTRGDTQYF. Written as DNA, the CDR3 is TGCAGTGCATCCTCCGGGACTAGGGGAGATACGCAGTATTTT. The V and J genes are TRBV20-1 and TRBJ2-3, with 8 positions matching TRBD2. The V segment lost 6 bases and the J segment 5 bases; nucleotides outside the gene matches: 10. The germline V gene encodes CDR1 DFQATT and CDR2 SNEGSKA (reference sequence). The CDR3 is 14 amino acids.

This clonotype was recorded many times. This sequence joins TRBV7-6 and TRBJ1-1; 7 nucleotides align to TRBD1. There are 14 residues in the CDR3. V lost 3 bases, J lost 6 bases, and 7 bases stayed unmatched. CDR1 is SGHVS and CDR2 is FNYEAQ in the germline V gene. The CDR3 nucleotides read TGTGCCAGCAGCTTGGAGACAGGGTCCTCTGAAGCTTTCTTT. It codes for CASSLETGSSEAFF. The full variable domain, with the rest looked up from reference TRBV7-6 and TRBJ1-1, is GAGVSQSPRYKVTKRGQDVALRCDPISGHVSLYWYRQALGQGPEFLTYFNYEAQQDKSGLPNDRFSAERPEGSISTLTIQRTEQRDSAMYRCASSLETGSSEAFFGQGTRLTVV.

This clonotype was observed many times. V gene TRBV3-1 combines with J gene TRBJ2-3; the D gene is possibly TRBD2 (5 bases). Germline V gene data show CDR1 as LGHDT and CDR2 as YNNKEL (reference sequence). The CDR3 length is 16 residues. V lost 4 bases, J lost 2 bases, and 16 bases lay in between. Here the CDR3 DNA reads TGTGCCAGCAGCCCCTTTTTAGGCGGGCCCACAGATACGCAGTATTTT. This encodes CASSPFLGGPTDTQYF.

This clonotype was counted many times. The chain joins TRBV20-1 to TRBJ1-5, with 8 bases identical to TRBD1. Per germline, CDR1 DFQATT and CDR2 SNEGSKA (reference sequence). The CDR3 spans 14 residues. Unmatched junction bases numbered 4, after V lost 4 bases and J lost 2 bases. The CDR3 here is CSAKLTGGNQPQHF. DNA of the CDR3: TGCAGTGCTAAGTTGACAGGGGGCAATCAGCCCCAGCATTTT.